This record covers a single T cell receptor beta chain. Its antigen is unidentified. This entry comes from a study of cytomegalovirus exposure and HLA in healthy donors. Study as a whole: Researchers previously reported finding 90 million to 130 million unique TCR beta sequences from around 200 million T cells. General observations from the study: Prediction of most subjects' HLA-A and HLA-B alleles by TCR beta sequences was reportedly accurate.

Use of 60 Vbeta and 13 Jbeta primers characterized the PCR. TCRdb's table, derived via immunoSEQ multiplex PCR, lists solely in-frame clones and lacks some. The table includes more than 80,000 clones, approximately 70% detected once. Donors in the study were healthy people who gave bone marrow. The germline CDR1 and CDR2 sequences are SGHDT and YYEEEE. The CDR3 consists of 14 residues. V was pared by 5 bases and J by 4 bases, with 4 bases of the junction left unmatched. This sequence was found in a boy aged 5-17 years in good health and CMV-seronegative. The rearrangement joins TRBV5-6 to TRBJ1-1; 11 bases are a match to TRBD1. Sample: PBMCs. CDR3 sequence: CASSRTGGVTEAFF. CDR3 nucleotides: TGTGCCAGCAGTAGGACAGGGGGCGTCACTGAAGCTTTCTTT.